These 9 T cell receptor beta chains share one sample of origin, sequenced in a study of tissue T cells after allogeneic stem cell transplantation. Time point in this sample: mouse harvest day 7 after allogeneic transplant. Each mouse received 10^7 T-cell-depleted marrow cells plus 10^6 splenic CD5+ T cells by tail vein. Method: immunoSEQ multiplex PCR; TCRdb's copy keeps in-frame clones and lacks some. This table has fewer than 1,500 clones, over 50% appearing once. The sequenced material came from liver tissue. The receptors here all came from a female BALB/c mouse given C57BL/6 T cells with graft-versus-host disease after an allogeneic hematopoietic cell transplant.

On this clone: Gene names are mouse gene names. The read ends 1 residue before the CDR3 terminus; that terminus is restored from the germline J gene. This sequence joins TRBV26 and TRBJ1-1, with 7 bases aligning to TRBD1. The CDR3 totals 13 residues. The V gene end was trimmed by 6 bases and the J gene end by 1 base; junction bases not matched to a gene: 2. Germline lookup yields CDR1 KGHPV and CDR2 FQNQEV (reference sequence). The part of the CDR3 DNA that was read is TGTGCCAGCAGACGGGACAGAAACACAGAAGTCTTC. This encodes CASRRDRNTEVF. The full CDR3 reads CASRRDRNTEVFF.

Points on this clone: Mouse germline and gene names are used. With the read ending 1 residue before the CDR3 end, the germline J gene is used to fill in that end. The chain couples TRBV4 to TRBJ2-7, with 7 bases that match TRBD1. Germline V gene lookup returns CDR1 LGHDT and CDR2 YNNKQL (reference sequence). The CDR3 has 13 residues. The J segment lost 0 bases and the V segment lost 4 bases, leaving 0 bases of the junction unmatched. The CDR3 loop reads CASSSGGSYEQYF. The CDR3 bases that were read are TGTGCCAGCAGCTCAGGGGGCTCCTATGAACAGTAC.

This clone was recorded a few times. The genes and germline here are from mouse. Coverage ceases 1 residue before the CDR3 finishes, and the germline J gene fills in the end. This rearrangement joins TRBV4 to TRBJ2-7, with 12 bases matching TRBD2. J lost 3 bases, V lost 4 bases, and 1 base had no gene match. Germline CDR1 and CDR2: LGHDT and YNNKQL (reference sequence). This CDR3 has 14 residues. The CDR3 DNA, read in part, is TGTGCCAGCAGCTTGGGACTGGGGGGCTATGAACAGTAC. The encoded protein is CASSLGLGGYEQY. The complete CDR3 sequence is CASSLGLGGYEQYF.

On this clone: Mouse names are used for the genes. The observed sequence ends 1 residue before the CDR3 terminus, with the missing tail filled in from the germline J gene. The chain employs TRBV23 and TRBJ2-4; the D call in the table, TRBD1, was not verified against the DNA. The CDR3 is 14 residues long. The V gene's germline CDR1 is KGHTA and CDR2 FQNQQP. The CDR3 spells CSSSQGQGQNTLYF. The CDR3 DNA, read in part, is TGCTCCAGCAGTCAAGGACAGGGTCAAAACACCTTGTAC. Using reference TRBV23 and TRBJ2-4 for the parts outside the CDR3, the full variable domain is DAAVTQKPRYLIKMKGQEAEMKCIPEKGHTAVFWYQQKQSKELKFLIYFQNQQPLDQIDMVKERFSAVCPSSSLCSLGIRTCEAEDSALYLCSSSQGQGQNTLYFGAGTRLSVL.

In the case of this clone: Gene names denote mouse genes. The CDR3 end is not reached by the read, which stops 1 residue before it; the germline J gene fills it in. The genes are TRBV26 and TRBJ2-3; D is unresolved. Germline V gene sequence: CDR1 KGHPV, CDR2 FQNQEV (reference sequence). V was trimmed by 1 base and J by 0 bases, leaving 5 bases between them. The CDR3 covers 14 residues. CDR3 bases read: TGTGCCAGCAGTCTGTTCGGTAGTGCAGAAACGCTGTAT. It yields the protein CASSLFGSAETLY. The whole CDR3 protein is CASSLFGSAETLYF.

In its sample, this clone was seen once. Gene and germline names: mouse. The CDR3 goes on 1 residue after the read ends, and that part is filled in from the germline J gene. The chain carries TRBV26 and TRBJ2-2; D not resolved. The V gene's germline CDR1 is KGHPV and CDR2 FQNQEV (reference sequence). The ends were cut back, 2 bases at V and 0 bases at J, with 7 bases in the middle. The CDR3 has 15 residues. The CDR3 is CASSLNNANTGQLYF. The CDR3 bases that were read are TGTGCCAGCAGTCTGAACAATGCAAACACCGGGCAGCTCTAC. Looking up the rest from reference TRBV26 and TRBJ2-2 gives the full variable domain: NSKVIQTPRYLVKGQGQKAKMRCIPEKGHPVVFWYQQNKNNEFKFLINFQNQEVLQQIDMTEKRFSAECPSNSPCSLEIQSSEAGDSALYLCASSLNNANTGQLYFGEGSKLTVL.

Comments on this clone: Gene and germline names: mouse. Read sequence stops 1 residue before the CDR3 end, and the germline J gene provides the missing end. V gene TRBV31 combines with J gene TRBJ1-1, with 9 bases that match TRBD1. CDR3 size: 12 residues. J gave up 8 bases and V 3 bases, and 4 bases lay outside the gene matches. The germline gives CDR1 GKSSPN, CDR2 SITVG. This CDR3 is CAWSRDRGEVFF. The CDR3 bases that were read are TGTGCCTGGAGCCGCGACAGGGGGGAAGTCTTC.

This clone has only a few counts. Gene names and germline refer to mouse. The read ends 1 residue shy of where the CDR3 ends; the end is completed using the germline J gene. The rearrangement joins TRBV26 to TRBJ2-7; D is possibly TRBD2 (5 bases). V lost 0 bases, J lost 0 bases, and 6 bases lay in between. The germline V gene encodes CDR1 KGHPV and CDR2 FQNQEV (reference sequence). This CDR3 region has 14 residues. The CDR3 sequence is CASSLSGDSYEQYF. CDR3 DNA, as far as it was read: TGTGCCAGCAGTCTGTCTGGGGACTCCTATGAACAGTAC.

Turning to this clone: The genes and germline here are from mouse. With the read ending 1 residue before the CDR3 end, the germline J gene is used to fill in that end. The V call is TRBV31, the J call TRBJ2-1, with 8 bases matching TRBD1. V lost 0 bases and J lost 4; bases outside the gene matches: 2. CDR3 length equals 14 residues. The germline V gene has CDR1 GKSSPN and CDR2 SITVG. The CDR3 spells CAWSLRGQYAEQFF. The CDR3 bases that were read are TGTGCCTGGAGTCTCAGGGGGCAATATGCTGAGCAGTTC.